The entry that follows covers one TCR beta chain sequence. The target of this receptor is not known. No much larger clonotype is one base removed from it; base qualities were not supplied. At one collaborating source in Seattle, patients were enrolled during active infection and were followed longitudinally through the course of disease. Whole blood was collected in K2EDTA tubes by collaborating institutions according to the institutions' own protocols. Collaborator samples were shipped for TCRbeta analysis as frozen whole blood, isolated PBMCs, or DNA extracted from either sample type. This sample stems from a study of blood T cell repertoires in COVID-19 (TCRdb year 2020). Looking at the study overall: Collaborator samples came from the United States, Italy and Spain and covered acute and convalescent phases of COVID-19. The prospective study material was composed of cDNA or gDNA derived from T cells, B-cell-depleted T cells, or PBMCs. Deeply sampled blood TCRbeta repertoires from subjects exposed to, actively infected with, or recovered from COVID-19 were included in the dataset. The repertoires were made available in a free public database intended to serve as a resource for research on the immune response to SARS-CoV-2. The samples were drawn from the first 160 participants of the ongoing ImmuneRACE study and from 1,200 or so subjects provided by 6 global collaborators. A de-identified subject ID, COVID-19 status, age in years and sex were almost always included in the sample metadata. Where available, HLA class I and class II types were obtained from metadata supplied by the sample provider rather than from assay-based typing.

The CDR3, from cysteine to phenylalanine, totals 16 residues. Only the CDR3 region is kept as DNA, spanning 48 bases read in frame from base 1. Results and caveats for the whole study, not just this receptor: Clinical and demographic metadata were provided uncurated, with the amount varying by source and participant.

TCRbeta CDR3 regions were amplified from genomic DNA by means of the immunoSEQ Assay, a bias-controlled multiplex PCR. Concerning the study's data processing: Nucleated cell counts per sample were estimated from amplification of reference gene primers within the assay. To quantify the absolute abundance of each unique TCRbeta CDR3 rearrangement, sequence reads were collapsed and filtered. Productive Simpson clonality was computed per sample as the square root of Simpson's diversity index over productive rearrangements. What TCRdb holds here is the immuneACCESS table cut down to in-frame rearrangements. Part of the clones is not present; checked against another copy, under half of the missing clones reflect an unresolved V gene, and the others are unexplained. V and J calls plus clone size are reproduced from that table; the DNA served to infer D and trimming. This sample has about 210,000 clones in its table, and 85% of those were observed once. The ten largest make up more than 2% of the sample.

In this chain, TRBV1 is recombined with TRBJ1-5; the D segment call TRBD1 is taken from the table without a DNA check. TRBV1 is a documented pseudogene. The source is a woman in her 70s with COVID-19, enrolled during active disease. Sequencing was carried out using peripheral blood. The DNA is TGCACCAGCACCAAAGGATCAGGGGACGGCAATCAGCCCCAGCATTTT. Translation gives CTSTKGSGDGNQPQHF.